This T cell receptor (beta chain) comes out of a study of cytomegalovirus exposure and HLA in healthy donors. The V gene's germline CDR1 is MNHEY and CDR2 SVGAGI. The CDR3 length is 12 residues. After removal of 5 bases from V and 8 bases from J, the junction contained 4 bases not matched to a gene. Clones were read by immunoSEQ multiplex PCR, and TCRdb kept only the in-frame ones, dropping some. Of some 150,000 clones listed, around 88% are singletons. The rearrangement uses TRBV6-5 and TRBJ1-2; TRBD1 aligns across 8 bases. Sequenced sample: PBMCs. This clonotype originated in a man aged 18 to 30 in good health and CMV-seropositive. The CDR3 here is CASSQGARGYTF. Here the CDR3 DNA reads TGTGCCAGCAGTCAGGGGGCTCGGGGCTACACCTTC.